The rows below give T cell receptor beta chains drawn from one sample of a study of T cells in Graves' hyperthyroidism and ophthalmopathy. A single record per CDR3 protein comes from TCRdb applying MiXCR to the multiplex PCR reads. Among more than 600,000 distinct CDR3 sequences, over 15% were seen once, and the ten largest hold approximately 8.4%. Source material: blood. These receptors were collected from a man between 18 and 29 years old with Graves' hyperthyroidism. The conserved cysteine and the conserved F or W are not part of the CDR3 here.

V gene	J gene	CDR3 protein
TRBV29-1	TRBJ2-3	SVMGLAGTDTQY
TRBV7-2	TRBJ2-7	ASTSQDRAGTGEQY
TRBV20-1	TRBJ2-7	RARRGFYEQY
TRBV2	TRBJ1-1	ASGGTVPGLEAF
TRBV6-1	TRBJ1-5	ASRPTRDQPQH
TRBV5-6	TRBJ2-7	ASSYPGLAGAYEQY
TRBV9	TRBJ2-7	ASRASGSNEQY
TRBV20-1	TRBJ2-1	SALNYNEQF
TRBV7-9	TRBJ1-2	ASSPVDYGYT
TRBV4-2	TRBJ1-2	ASSQVTSGSYGYT
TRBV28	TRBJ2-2	ASHETGASRVGELF
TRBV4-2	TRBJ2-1	ASSQAGQAFGNEQF
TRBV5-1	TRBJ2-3	ASSYPDNTDTQY
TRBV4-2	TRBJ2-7	ASSQDSGYEQY
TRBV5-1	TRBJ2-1	ASSSLEGSAEQF
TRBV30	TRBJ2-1	AWSPMVVGDEQF
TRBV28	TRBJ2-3	ASSSLQREVDTQY
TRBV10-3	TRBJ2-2	AIRAAGRTTGELF
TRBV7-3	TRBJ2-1	ASSLDASSSYNEQF
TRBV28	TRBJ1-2	ASSLNRGLGGYT
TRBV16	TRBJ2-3	ASSQQWPTLDTQY
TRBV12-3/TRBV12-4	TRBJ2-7	ASSPREVTSSYEQY
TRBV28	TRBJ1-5	ASSPGPSYSNQPQH
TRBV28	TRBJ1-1	ASSFFPGTGTPEAF
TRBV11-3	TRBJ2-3	ASSFGLAASTDTQY
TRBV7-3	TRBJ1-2	ASRSDYGYT
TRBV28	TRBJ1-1	ASSTWDRRIGTEAF
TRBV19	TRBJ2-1	ASSPRDRGRNEQF
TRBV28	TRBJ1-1	ASSLYSNSGARTEAF
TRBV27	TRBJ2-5	ASSLSFGGATQY
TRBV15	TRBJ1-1	ATRQGWDTEAF
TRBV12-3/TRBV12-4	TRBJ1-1	ASREGRYNTEAF
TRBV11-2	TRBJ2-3	ASSLDWADTQY
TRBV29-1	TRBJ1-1	SVVSNTEAF
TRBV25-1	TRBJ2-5	ASSEGGEGETQY
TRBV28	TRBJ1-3	ASSSASTKGNTIY